This T cell receptor (beta chain) was observed in a study of T cells after yellow fever vaccination. The study's findings and limits: There was a small share of clonotypes that showed up in both the CD4 and CD8 compartments. Abundant clonotypes from the bulk population could get into FACS-sorted repertoires as contaminants. Researchers report a weaker secondary response that nonetheless peaked faster, day 5 versus 15.

TCRdb re-analysed the 5' RACE reads in MiXCR, keeping a single row per CDR3 protein. The table records 500,000 to 650,000 distinct CDR3 sequences, 9% to 15% of them present only once. The V and J ends lost 10 bases and 6 bases, in that order; junction bases with no gene match: 9. The CDR3 totals 14 residues. The germline gives CDR1 LNHDA, CDR2 SQIVND (reference sequence). The table lists this clonotype with many counts. As yet, its antigen is unknown. This clonotype was obtained from a man aged 25 to 45 who received the YFV17D yellow fever vaccine. This chain links TRBV19 with TRBJ2-1, with 10 bases aligning to TRBD1. Specimen: PBMCs, collected on the day of the yellow fever booster vaccination. The CDR3 sequence is CATDPGQGFNEQFF. As DNA, the CDR3 is TGTGCCACCGATCCGGGACAGGGGTTCAATGAGCAGTTCTTC.